The sequence of this TCR beta chain was determined in a study of blood T cell repertoires in COVID-19. Study context: Specimens from acute and convalescent COVID-19 originated in the United States, Italy and Spain. The analysed material was cDNA or gDNA that came from T cells, B-cell-depleted T cells, or PBMCs.

V shed 4 bases, J shed 1 base, and the junction held 1 base outside the gene matches. CDR3 length: 14 amino acids. Germline V gene data show CDR1 as KGHSH and CDR2 as LQKENI. Authors' methods: How many nucleated cells were present was estimated from reference gene primer amplification. Sequenced by immunoSEQ multiplex PCR; TCRdb stores in-frame clones only, minus some. The DNA gave D and trimming, while V, J and clone size come from that table. The table shows about 330,000 clones, with around 84% occurring only once. The TCR was taken from a woman between 18 and 30 years old who had recovered from COVID-19. Sample: PBMCs or T cells enriched from blood (not recorded which). This chain uses TRBV18 with TRBJ2-4, with 7 positions matching TRBD1. The CDR3 here is CASSQDRAKNIQYF. Written as DNA, the CDR3 is TGTGCCAGCTCACAGGACAGGGCCAAAAACATTCAGTACTTC.